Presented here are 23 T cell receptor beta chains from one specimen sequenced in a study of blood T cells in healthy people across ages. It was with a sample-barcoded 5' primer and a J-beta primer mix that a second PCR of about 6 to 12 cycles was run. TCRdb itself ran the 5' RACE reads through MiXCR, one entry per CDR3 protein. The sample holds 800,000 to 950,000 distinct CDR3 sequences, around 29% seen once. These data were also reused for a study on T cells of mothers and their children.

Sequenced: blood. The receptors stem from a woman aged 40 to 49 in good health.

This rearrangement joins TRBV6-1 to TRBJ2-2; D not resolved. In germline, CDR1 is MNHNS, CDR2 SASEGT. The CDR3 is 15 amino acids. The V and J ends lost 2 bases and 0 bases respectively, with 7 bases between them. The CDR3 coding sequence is TGTGCCAGCAGTGAACCGTCAGCGAACACCGGGGAGCTGTTTTTT. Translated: CASSEPSANTGELFF.

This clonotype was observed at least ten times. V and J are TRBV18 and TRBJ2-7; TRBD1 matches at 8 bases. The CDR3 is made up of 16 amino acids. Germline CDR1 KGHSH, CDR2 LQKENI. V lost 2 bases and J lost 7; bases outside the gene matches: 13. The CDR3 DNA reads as TGTGCCAGCTCACCATTCGACAGGGGAGGATCTGGTGAGCAGTACTTC. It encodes CASSPFDRGGSGEQYF.

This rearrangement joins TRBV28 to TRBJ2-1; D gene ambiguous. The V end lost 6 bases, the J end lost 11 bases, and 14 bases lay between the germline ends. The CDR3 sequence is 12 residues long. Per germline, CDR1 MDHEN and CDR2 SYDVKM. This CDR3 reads CASSQAPRKQFF. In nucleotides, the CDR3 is TGTGCCAGCAGCCAAGCGCCCCGCAAGCAGTTCTTC.

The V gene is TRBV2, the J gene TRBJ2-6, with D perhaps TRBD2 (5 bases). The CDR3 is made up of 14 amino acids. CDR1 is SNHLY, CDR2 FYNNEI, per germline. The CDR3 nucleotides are TGTACCGGGAAGCAGAGGACTGGGGCCAACGTCCTGACTTTC. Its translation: CTGKQRTGANVLTF.

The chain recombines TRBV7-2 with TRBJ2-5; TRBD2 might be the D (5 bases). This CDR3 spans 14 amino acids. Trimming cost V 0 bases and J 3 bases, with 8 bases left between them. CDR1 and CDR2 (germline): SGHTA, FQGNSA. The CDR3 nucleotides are TGTGCCAGCAGCTTAGCGGGAGACAAAGAGACCCAGTACTTC. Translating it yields CASSLAGDKETQYF.

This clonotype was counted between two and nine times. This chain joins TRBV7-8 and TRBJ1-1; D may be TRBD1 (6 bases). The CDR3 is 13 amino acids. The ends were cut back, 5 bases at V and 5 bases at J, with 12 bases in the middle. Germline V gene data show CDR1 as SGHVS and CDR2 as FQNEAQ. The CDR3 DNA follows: TGTGCCAGCAGCGATAACAGGGATACTGAAGCTTTCTTT. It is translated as CASSDNRDTEAFF. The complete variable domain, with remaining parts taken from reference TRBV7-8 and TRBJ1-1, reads GAGVSQSPRYKVAKRGQDVALRCDPISGHVSLFWYQQALGQGPEFLTYFQNEAQLDKSGLPSDRFFAERPEGSVSTLKIQRTQQEDSAVYLCASSDNRDTEAFFGQGTRLTVV.

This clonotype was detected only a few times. The CDR3, as DNA: TGTGCCAGCAGAACTGCGGGACTTGGCACAGATACGCAGTATTTT. Protein: CASRTAGLGTDTQYF. This rearrangement joins TRBV7-9 to TRBJ2-3; weak D call: TRBD2 (6 bases). V was pared by 6 bases and J by 1 base, with 14 bases between. This CDR3 comprises 15 residues. Germline V lookup: CDR1 SEHNR, CDR2 FQNEAQ (reference sequence).

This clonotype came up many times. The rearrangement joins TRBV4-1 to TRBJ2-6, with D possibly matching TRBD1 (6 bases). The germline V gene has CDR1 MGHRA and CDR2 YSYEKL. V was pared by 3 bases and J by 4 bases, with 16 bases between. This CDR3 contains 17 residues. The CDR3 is CASSHEGGIGGANVLTF. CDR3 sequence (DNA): TGCGCCAGCAGCCATGAAGGGGGTATTGGCGGGGCCAACGTCCTGACTTTC.

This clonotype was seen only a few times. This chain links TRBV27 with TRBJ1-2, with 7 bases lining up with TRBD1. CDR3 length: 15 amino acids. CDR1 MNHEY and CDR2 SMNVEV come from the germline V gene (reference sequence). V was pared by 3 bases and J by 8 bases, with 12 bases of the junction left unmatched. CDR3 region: CASSFERQGGHGYTF. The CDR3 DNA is TGTGCCAGCAGTTTCGAGAGACAGGGAGGACACGGCTACACCTTC.

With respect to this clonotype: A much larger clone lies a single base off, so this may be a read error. The CDR3 DNA is TGTGCCAGCAGGAAACAACAGGGTTCCACAGATACGCAGTATTTT. Its protein is CASRKQQGSTDTQYF. The chain employs TRBV7-2 and TRBJ2-3, with D perhaps TRBD1 (6 bases). This CDR3 spans 15 amino acids. The germline gives CDR1 SGHTA, CDR2 FQGNSA. Trimming pared 6 bases from V and 2 bases from J, leaving 15 bases between.

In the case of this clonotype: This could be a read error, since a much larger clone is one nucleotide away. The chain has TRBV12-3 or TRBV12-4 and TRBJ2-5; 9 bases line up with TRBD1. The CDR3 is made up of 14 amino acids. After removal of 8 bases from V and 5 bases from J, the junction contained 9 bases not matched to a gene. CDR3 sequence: CASGPGTGLETQYF. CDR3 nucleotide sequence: TGTGCCAGCGGTCCCGGGACAGGGCTGGAGACCCAGTACTTC.

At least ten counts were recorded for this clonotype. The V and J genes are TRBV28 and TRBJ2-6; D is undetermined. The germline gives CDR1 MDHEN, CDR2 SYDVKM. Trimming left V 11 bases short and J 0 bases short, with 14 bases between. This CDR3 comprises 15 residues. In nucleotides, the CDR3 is TGTGCCCCCCTAGGACGAGACTCTGGGGCCAACGTCCTGACTTTC. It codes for CAPLGRDSGANVLTF.

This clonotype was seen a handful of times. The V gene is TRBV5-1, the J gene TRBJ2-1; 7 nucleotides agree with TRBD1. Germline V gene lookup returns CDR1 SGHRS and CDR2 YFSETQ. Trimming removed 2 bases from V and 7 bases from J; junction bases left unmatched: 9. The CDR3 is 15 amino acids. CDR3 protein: CASSLTGDPGNEQFF. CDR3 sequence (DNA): TGCGCCAGCAGCTTAACAGGGGACCCGGGGAATGAGCAGTTCTTC.

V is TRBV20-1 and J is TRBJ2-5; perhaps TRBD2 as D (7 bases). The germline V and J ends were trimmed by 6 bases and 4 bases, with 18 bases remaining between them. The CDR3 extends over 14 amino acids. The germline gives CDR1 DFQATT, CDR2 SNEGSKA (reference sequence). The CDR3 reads CSALLYREGETQYF. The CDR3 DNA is TGCAGTGCCCTATTATACAGGGAGGGAGAGACCCAGTACTTC.

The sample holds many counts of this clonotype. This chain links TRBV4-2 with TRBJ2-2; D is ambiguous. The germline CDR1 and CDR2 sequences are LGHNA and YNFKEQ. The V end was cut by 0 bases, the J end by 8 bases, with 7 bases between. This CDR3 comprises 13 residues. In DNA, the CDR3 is TGTGCCAGCAGCCAAGAAAGGTTGGGGGAGCTGTTTTTT. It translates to CASSQERLGELFF.

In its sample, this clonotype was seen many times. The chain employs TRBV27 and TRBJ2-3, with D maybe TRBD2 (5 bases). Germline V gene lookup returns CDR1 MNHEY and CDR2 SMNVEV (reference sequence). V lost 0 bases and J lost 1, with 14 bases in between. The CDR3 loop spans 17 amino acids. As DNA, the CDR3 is TGTGCCAGCAGTTTATCGAACCGAATGGGAGGCACAGATACGCAGTATTTT. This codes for CASSLSNRMGGTDTQYF.

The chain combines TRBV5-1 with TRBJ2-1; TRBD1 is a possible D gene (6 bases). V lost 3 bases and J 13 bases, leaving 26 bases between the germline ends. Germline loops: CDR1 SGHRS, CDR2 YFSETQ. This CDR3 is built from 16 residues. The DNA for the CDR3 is TGCGCCAGCAGCTCGTTCATCCAGGGACAATCCTACGATCAGTTCTTC. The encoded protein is CASSSFIQGQSYDQFF.

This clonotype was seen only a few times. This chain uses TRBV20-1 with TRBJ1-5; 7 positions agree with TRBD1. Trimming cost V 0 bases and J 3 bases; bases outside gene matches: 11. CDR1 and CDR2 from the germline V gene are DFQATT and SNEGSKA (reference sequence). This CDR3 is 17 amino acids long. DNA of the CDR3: TGCAGTGCTAGAGATCTTGGCCCCGACAGGGCCAATCAGCCCCAGCATTTT. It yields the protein CSARDLGPDRANQPQHF.

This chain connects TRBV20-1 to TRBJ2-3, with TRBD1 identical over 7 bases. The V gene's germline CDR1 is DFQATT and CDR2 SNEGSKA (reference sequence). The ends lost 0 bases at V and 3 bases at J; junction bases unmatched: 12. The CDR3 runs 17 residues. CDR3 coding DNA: TGCAGTGCTAGAGACCACGCCGGGGTCAGGGGGACAGATACGCAGTATTTT. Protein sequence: CSARDHAGVRGTDTQYF.

The CDR3 nucleotides read TGCGCCAGCAGCTTGGCCGCAGGGGAAAATGCGGAGACCCAGTACTTC. Translated: CASSLAAGENAETQYF. The chain recombines TRBV5-1 with TRBJ2-7; possible D gene TRBD1, 6 bases. Gene TRBJ2-5 matches the end of the DNA better, so the J call may be wrong. In germline, CDR1 is SGHRS, CDR2 YFSETQ. This CDR3 comprises 16 residues.

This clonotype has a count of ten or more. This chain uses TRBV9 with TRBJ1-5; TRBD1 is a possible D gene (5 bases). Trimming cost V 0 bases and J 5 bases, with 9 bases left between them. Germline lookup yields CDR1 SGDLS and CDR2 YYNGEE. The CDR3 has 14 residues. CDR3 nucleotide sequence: TGTGCCAGCAGCGTAGACCAGGGTGATCAGCCCCAGCATTTT. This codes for CASSVDQGDQPQHF.

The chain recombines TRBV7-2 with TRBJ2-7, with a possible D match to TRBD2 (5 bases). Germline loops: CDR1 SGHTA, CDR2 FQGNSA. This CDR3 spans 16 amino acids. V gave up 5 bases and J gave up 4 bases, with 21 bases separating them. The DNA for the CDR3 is TGTGCCAGCAGCCCATCGGAGGCTAGCTTGGGGTACGAGCAGTACTTC. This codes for CASSPSEASLGYEQYF.

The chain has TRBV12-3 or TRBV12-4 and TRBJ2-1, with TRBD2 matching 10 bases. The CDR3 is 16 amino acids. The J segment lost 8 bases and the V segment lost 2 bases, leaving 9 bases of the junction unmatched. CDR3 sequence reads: CASSLYAGTSEDEQFF. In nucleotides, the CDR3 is TGTGCCAGCAGTTTATACGCCGGGACTAGCGAGGATGAGCAGTTCTTC.